One sample yielded the 30 T cell receptor beta chains listed below, sequenced in a study of blood T cell repertoires in COVID-19. Sequencing used immunoSEQ multiplex PCR; TCRdb keeps in-frame clones, though not all of them. Of roughly 110,000 clones detected, 84% appear once; the ten largest clones hold roughly 4.4%. Sequenced material: peripheral blood. The receptor source for this set is a human donor in a cohort sampled during active COVID-19.

The chain recombines TRBV30 with TRBJ2-1; TRBD2 agrees at 8 bases. This CDR3 contains 18 residues. Germline CDR1 is GTSNPN and CDR2 is SVGIG (reference sequence). V shed 1 base, J shed 0 bases, and the junction held 11 bases outside the gene matches. CDR3 amino acids: CAWSARLAWKSSYNEQFF. The CDR3, as DNA: TGTGCCTGGAGTGCCAGACTAGCGTGGAAGAGCTCCTACAATGAGCAGTTCTTC.

Written as DNA, the CDR3 is TGTGCCAGCAGCCAAGGGGGACAGGGGGACGCCTACGAGCAGTACGTC. It yields the protein CASSQGGQGDAYEQYV. V is TRBV14 and J is TRBJ2-7, with 11 bases that match TRBD1. This CDR3 has 16 residues. Germline V lookup: CDR1 SGHDN, CDR2 FVKESK. Trimming removed 1 base from V and 2 bases from J; junction bases left unmatched: 4.

J is TRBJ2-3 and V is TRBV19, with 11 bases aligning to TRBD2. The germline gives CDR1 LNHDA, CDR2 SQIVND (reference sequence). The CDR3 runs 15 residues. J gave up 4 bases and V 4 bases, and 4 bases lay outside the gene matches. The CDR3 DNA follows: TGTGCCAGTAGTACCACTAGCGGGAGTGCAGATACGCAGTATTTT. Its translation: CASSTTSGSADTQYF.

This clone has ten or more counts. The chain joins TRBV7-3 to TRBJ1-2; D is unclear. The CDR3 is 13 amino acids. V gave up 5 bases and J gave up 4 bases, with 11 bases separating them. Germline V CDR1 and CDR2: SGHTA, FQGTGA. DNA of the CDR3: TGTGCCAGCAGCGCCGACATGGGCTATGGCTACACCTTC. Its translation: CASSADMGYGYTF. Supplemented by reference TRBV7-3 and TRBJ1-2, the full variable domain reads GAGVSQTPSNKVTEKGKYVELRCDPISGHTALYWYRQSLGQGPEFLIYFQGTGAADDSGLPNDRFFAVRPEGSVSTLKIQRTERGDSAVYLCASSADMGYGYTFGSGTRLTVV.

This clone was seen a few times. The rearrangement uses TRBV9 and TRBJ1-2; TRBD1 agrees at 7 bases. The germline CDR1 and CDR2 sequences are SGDLS and YYNGEE. The J segment lost 4 bases and the V segment lost 0 bases, leaving 6 bases of the junction unmatched. The CDR3 is made up of 15 amino acids. CDR3 sequence: CASSVEGGPSYGYTF. The CDR3 DNA reads TGTGCCAGCAGCGTAGAAGGGGGCCCTTCCTATGGCTACACCTTC.

J is TRBJ2-7 and V is TRBV30; 7 positions match TRBD1. The V gene's germline CDR1 is GTSNPN and CDR2 SVGIG (reference sequence). The trim removed 2 bases at V and 9 bases at J, leaving 13 bases unmatched. The CDR3 totals 14 residues. The CDR3 DNA sequence: TGTGCCTGGAGTCCCGCGGACAGGCCCCGAGTGCAGTACGTC. Translated, it gives CAWSPADRPRVQYV.

The chain is built from TRBV5-1 and TRBJ1-5, with 10 bases that match TRBD1. J lost 0 bases, V lost 3 bases, and 6 bases had no gene match. CDR1 is SGHRS and CDR2 is YFSETQ in the germline V gene. The CDR3 is 17 residues long. CDR3 nucleotide sequence: TGCGCCAGCAGCTGTTCCGGGACAGGGGCTAGCAATCAGCCCCAGCATTTT. As protein: CASSCSGTGASNQPQHF.

This clone was picked up a small number of times. The rearrangement uses TRBV9 and TRBJ2-1; D gene uncertain. The V gene lost 2 bases and the J gene lost 0 bases, with 12 bases spanning the gap. Germline lookup yields CDR1 SGDLS and CDR2 YYNGEE. The CDR3 has 16 residues. The CDR3, as DNA: TGTGCCAGCAGCGTTACCCCGAGGAGCTCCTACAATGAGCAGTTCTTC. Protein sequence: CASSVTPRSSYNEQFF.

The chain uses TRBV29-1 and TRBJ1-2; TRBD1 is a possible D gene (6 bases). The CDR3 consists of 13 residues. V lost 7 bases and J lost 5, with 17 bases in between. Germline V lookup: CDR1 SQVTM, CDR2 ANQGSEA. CDR3 loop: CSARILTGYGYTF. In DNA form, the CDR3 reads TGCAGCGCTCGAATTCTCACAGGGTATGGCTACACCTTC.

The rearrangement uses TRBV7-3 and TRBJ1-5; no firm D call. Trimming left V 0 bases short and J 5 bases short, with 5 bases between. This CDR3 region has 13 residues. CDR1 and CDR2 (germline): SGHTA, FQGTGA. DNA of the CDR3: TGTGCCAGCAGCTTAACTTCCGATCAGCCCCAGCATTTT. This gives the protein CASSLTSDQPQHF.

In its sample, this clone was seen once. This chain connects TRBV19 to TRBJ2-4; maybe TRBD1 (5 bases). The CDR3 runs to 13 residues. Looked up from germline, CDR1 is LNHDA and CDR2 is SQIVND (reference sequence). V was clipped by 5 bases and J by 7 bases, with 12 bases between them. CDR3 sequence (DNA): TGTGCCAGTAGTCCAGGGTCGAGGAACATTCAGTACTTC. Its translation is CASSPGSRNIQYF.

The sample holds a few counts of this clone. The V gene is TRBV4-3, the J gene TRBJ2-1, with 7 bases matching TRBD1. This CDR3 has 15 amino acids. CDR1 and CDR2 (germline): LGHNA, YSLEER. The J segment lost 7 bases and the V segment lost 2 bases, leaving 8 bases of the junction unmatched. CDR3 nucleotide sequence: TGCGCCAGCAGCCAATTAACAGGGGAAATTAATGAGCAGTTCTTC. Its translation: CASSQLTGEINEQFF.

In this sample, this clone turned up a few times. The rearrangement uses TRBV4-3 and TRBJ2-6, with D possibly TRBD1 on 6 matching bases. Germline lookup yields CDR1 LGHNA and CDR2 YSLEER. The CDR3 spans 17 residues. V lost 8 bases and J lost 8, with 25 bases in between. The CDR3, as DNA: TGCGCCAGCGCCTGGGGGCTAACTCTGGTACCTCCCAACGTCCTGACTTTC. Translated: CASAWGLTLVPPNVLTF.

The chain uses TRBV5-6 and TRBJ1-2; no clear D gene. Trimming took 3 bases from V and 8 from J, leaving 11 bases between them. The CDR3 runs 12 residues. The germline gives CDR1 SGHDT, CDR2 YYEEEE. The CDR3 region has the DNA TGTGCCAGCAGCTCCGGCCCGGGAGGCTACACCTTC. Residues: CASSSGPGGYTF.

The chain employs TRBV7-2 and TRBJ2-5; TRBD2 is a possible D gene (6 bases). CDR3 size: 15 residues. V was pared by 1 base and J by 1 base, with 10 bases between. CDR1 and CDR2 (germline): SGHTA, FQGNSA. CDR3 in amino acids: CASSLGPGLQETQYF. The CDR3 bases are TGTGCCAGCAGCTTAGGTCCGGGACTCCAAGAGACCCAGTACTTC.

This clone was detected once. The chain couples TRBV19 to TRBJ2-6; 8 positions agree with TRBD1. Per germline, CDR1 LNHDA and CDR2 SQIVND (reference sequence). The CDR3 has 19 residues. Germline trimming cut 4 bases from V and 0 bases from J; bases unmatched to any gene: 11. Written as DNA, the CDR3 is TGTGCCAGTAGTAGAAGAACCGGGACAGGAGTCTCTGGGGCCAACGTCCTGACTTTC. This translates into CASSRRTGTGVSGANVLTF.

This clone was seen only a few times. The V gene is TRBV28, the J gene TRBJ2-3, with D tentatively TRBD2 (6 bases). The CDR3 is made up of 15 amino acids. V was shortened by 5 bases and J by 0 bases, with 12 bases between the two germline ends. Germline V gene lookup returns CDR1 MDHEN and CDR2 SYDVKM. The CDR3 region is CASSPPSASTDTQYF. CDR3 sequence (DNA): TGTGCCAGCAGTCCCCCTAGCGCAAGCACAGATACGCAGTATTTT.

This clone was detected only once. V is TRBV28 and J is TRBJ1-1; D is unclear. Germline-derived CDR1 and CDR2 are MDHEN and SYDVKM. Deletions cut 2 bases from V and 4 bases from J, with 11 bases between. The CDR3 has 14 residues. The DNA for the CDR3 is TGTGCCAGCAGTTTAGTTGCAGGTTTCACTGAAGCTTTCTTT. The encoded protein is CASSLVAGFTEAFF.

The V call is TRBV5-5, the J call TRBJ2-7, with 8 bases matching TRBD1. This CDR3 has 15 amino acids. From germline, CDR1 is SGHKS and CDR2 YYEKEE (reference sequence). The V and J ends lost 0 bases and 0 bases, in that order; junction bases with no gene match: 2. The chain's CDR3 is CASSLGTGTSYEQYF. CDR3 in DNA: TGTGCCAGCAGCTTGGGGACAGGGACCTCCTACGAGCAGTACTTC.

This sequence joins TRBV7-2 and TRBJ1-3; possibly TRBD1 for D (5 bases). V lost 5 bases and J lost 0, with 11 bases in between. Per the germline V gene, CDR1 is SGHTA and CDR2 is FQGNSA. The CDR3 runs 15 residues. The CDR3 spells CASSPQATSGNTIYF. In DNA, the CDR3 is TGTGCCAGCAGCCCACAGGCTACCTCTGGAAACACCATATATTTT. Full variable domain (missing parts from reference TRBV7-2 and TRBJ1-3): GAGVSQSPSNKVTEKGKDVELRCDPISGHTALYWYRQSLGQGLEFLIYFQGNSAPDKSGLPSDRFSAERTGGSVSTLTIQRTQQEDSAVYLCASSPQATSGNTIYFGEGSWLTVV.

V gene TRBV5-3 combines with J gene TRBJ2-2, with 10 bases aligning to TRBD2. TRBV5-3 is filed as an ORF, its function uncertain. The trim removed 6 bases at V and 5 bases at J, leaving 10 bases unmatched. There are 16 residues in the CDR3. The DNA of the CDR3 is TGTGCCAGAAAGGGGAGCGGGAGGGCTTGGACCGGGGAGCTGTTTTTT. Encoded protein: CARKGSGRAWTGELFF.

V gene TRBV5-1 combines with J gene TRBJ2-2, with D possibly being TRBD2 (6 bases). The V and J ends lost 4 bases and 6 bases respectively, with 25 bases between them. This CDR3 spans 18 amino acids. Germline V CDR1 and CDR2: SGHRS, YFSETQ. CDR3 residues: CASSPGGNWPTGSGELFF. CDR3 in DNA: TGCGCCAGCAGCCCTGGGGGGAACTGGCCAACTGGCTCCGGGGAGCTGTTTTTT.

The chain carries TRBV7-8 and TRBJ1-3; D is unresolved. The CDR3 covers 14 residues. Trimming took off 2 bases at V and 0 bases at J, with 5 bases between the two ends. Germline loops: CDR1 SGHVS, CDR2 FQNEAQ. The CDR3 sequence is CASSLLRSGNTIYF. CDR3 DNA: TGTGCCAGCAGCTTACTCCGCTCTGGAAACACCATATATTTT.

The count of this clone is one. V and J are TRBV28 and TRBJ2-7; 8 nucleotides match TRBD1. Germline loops: CDR1 MDHEN, CDR2 SYDVKM. The trim removed 5 bases at V and 3 bases at J, leaving 6 bases unmatched. The CDR3 contains 14 residues. In nucleotides, the CDR3 is TGTGCCAGCAGTCAACGGACAGGGCTCTACGAGCAGTACTTC. Translation: CASSQRTGLYEQYF.

The V and J genes are TRBV7-8 and TRBJ1-6, with TRBD1 matching 8 bases. CDR1 and CDR2 (germline): SGHVS, FQNEAQ. This CDR3 has 16 amino acids. The junction had 4 bases not matched to a gene; V was cut back by 2 bases and J by 4 bases. CDR3 nucleotides: TGTGCCAGCAGCTTACGGGACAGGAGTTATAATTCACCCCTCCACTTT. It is translated as CASSLRDRSYNSPLHF.

J is TRBJ1-2 and V is TRBV7-2; D might be TRBD1 (5 bases). This CDR3 region has 16 residues. V was trimmed by 5 bases and J by 3 bases, leaving 19 bases between them. Germline values: CDR1 SGHTA, CDR2 FQGNSA. As DNA, the CDR3 is TGTGCCAGCAGCCCCCCATGGCAGCGGGGGGACTATGGCTACACCTTC. Its translation is CASSPPWQRGDYGYTF.

The gene calls are TRBV4-2 and TRBJ2-3, with TRBD2 matching 12 bases. The CDR3 has 15 residues. The ends lost 3 bases at V and 8 bases at J; junction bases unmatched: 6. CDR1 and CDR2 (germline): LGHNA, YNFKEQ. The CDR3 DNA is TGTGCCAGCAGCCACGGGACTAGCGGGCAGAGTACGCAGTATTTT. It is translated as CASSHGTSGQSTQYF.

The rearrangement links TRBV5-1 to TRBJ1-3; D perhaps matches TRBD1 (6 bases). The CDR3 is made up of 15 amino acids. In germline, CDR1 is SGHRS, CDR2 YFSETQ. With 4 bases removed from V and 4 bases from J, the gap between germline ends came to 15 bases. The CDR3 sequence: CASSAIPGAGNTIYF. DNA of the CDR3: TGCGCCAGCAGCGCGATTCCAGGGGCCGGAAACACCATATATTTT.

CDR3 sequence: CSVEDGAGVNEQFF. For the CDR3, the DNA is TGCAGCGTTGAAGATGGAGCGGGAGTCAATGAGCAGTTCTTC. The chain couples TRBV29-1 to TRBJ2-1; 8 nucleotides align to TRBD2. V lost 0 bases, J lost 6 bases, and 4 bases stayed unmatched. The CDR3 is 14 amino acids. The germline CDR1 and CDR2 sequences are SQVTM and ANQGSEA.

The rearrangement links TRBV6-5 to TRBJ1-5, with TRBD1 identical over 8 bases. Germline assignment: CDR1 MNHEY and CDR2 SVGAGI. The CDR3 consists of 13 residues. Unmatched junction bases numbered 3, after V lost 7 bases and J lost 4 bases. The CDR3 is CASIQGGNQPQHF. The CDR3 coding sequence is TGTGCCAGCATACAGGGGGGAAATCAGCCCCAGCATTTT.